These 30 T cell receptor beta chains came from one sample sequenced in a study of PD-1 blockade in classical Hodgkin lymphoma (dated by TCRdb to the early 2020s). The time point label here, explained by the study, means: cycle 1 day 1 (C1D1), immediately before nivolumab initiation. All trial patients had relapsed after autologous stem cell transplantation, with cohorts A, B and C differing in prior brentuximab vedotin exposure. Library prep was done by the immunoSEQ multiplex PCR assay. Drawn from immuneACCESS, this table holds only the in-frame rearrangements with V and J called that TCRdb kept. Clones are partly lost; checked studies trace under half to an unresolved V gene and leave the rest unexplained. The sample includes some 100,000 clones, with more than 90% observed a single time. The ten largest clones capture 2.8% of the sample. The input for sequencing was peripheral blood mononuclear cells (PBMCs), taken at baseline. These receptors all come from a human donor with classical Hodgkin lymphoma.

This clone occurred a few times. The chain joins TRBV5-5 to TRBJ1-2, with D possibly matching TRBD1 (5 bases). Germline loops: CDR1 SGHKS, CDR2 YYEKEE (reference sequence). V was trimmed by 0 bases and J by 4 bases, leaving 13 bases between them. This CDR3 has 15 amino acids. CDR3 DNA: TGTGCCAGCAGCTTGGTTCAGGGAAAGGGCTATGGCTACACCTTC. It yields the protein CASSLVQGKGYGYTF.

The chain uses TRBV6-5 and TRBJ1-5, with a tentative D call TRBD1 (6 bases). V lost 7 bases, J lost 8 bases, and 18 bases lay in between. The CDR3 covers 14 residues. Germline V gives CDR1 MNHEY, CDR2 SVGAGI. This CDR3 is CASKPRDNWEPQHF. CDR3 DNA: TGTGCCAGCAAGCCCCGGGACAACTGGGAGCCCCAGCATTTT.

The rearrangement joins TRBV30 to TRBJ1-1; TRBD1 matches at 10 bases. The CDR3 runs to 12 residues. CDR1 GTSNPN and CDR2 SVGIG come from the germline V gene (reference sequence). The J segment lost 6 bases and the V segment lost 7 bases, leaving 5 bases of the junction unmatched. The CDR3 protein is CASSGQGPEAFF. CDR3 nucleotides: TGTGCCTCCTCGGGACAGGGGCCTGAAGCTTTCTTT. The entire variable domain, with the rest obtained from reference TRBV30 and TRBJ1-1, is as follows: SQTIHQWPATLVQPVGSPLSLECTVEGTSNPNLYWYRQAAGRGLQLLFYSVGIGQISSEVPQNLSASRPQDRQFILSSKKLLLSDSGFYLCASSGQGPEAFFGQGTRLTVV.

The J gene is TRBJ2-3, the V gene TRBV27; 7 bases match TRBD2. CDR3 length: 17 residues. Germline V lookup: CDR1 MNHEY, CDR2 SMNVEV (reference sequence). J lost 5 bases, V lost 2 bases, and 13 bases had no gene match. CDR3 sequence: CASSLGLGVGGGDTQYF. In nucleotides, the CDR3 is TGTGCCAGCAGTTTAGGGTTAGGAGTCGGCGGGGGAGATACGCAGTATTTT.

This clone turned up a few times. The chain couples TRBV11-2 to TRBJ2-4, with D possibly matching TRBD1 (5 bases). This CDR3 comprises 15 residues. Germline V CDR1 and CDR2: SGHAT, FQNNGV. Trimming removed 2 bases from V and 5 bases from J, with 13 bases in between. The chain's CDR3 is CASSLIRTRENIQYF. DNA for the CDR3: TGTGCCAGCAGCTTAATTAGGACCAGGGAAAACATTCAGTACTTC.

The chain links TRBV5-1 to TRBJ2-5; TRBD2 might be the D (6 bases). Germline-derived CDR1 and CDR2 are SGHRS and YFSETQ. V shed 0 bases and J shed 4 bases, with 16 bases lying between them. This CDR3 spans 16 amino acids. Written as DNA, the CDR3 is TGCGCCAGCAGCTTGGGGGCGTATATCGGGGGAGAGACCCAGTACTTC. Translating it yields CASSLGAYIGGETQYF.

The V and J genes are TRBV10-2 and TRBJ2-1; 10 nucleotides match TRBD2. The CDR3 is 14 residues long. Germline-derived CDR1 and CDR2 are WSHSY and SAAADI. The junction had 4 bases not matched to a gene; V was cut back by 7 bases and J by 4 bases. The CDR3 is CASTQTSGYNEQFF. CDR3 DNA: TGCGCCAGCACCCAGACTAGCGGGTACAATGAGCAGTTCTTC.

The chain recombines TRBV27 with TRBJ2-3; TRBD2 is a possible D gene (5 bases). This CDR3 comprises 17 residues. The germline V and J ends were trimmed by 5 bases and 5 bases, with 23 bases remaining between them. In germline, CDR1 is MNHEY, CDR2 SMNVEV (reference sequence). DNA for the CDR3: TGTGCCAGCAGTCCCGGCCGGGCCCCCAGAGAGGGAGATACGCAGTATTTT. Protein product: CASSPGRAPREGDTQYF.

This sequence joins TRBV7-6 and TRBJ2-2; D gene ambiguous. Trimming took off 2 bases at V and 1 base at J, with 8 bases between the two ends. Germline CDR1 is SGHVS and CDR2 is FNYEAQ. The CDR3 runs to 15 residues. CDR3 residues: CASSLRLKNTGELFF. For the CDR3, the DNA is TGTGCCAGCAGCTTAAGACTTAAGAACACCGGGGAGCTGTTTTTT. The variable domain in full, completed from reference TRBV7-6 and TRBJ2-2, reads GAGVSQSPRYKVTKRGQDVALRCDPISGHVSLYWYRQALGQGPEFLTYFNYEAQQDKSGLPNDRFSAERPEGSISTLTIQRTEQRDSAMYRCASSLRLKNTGELFFGEGSRLTVL.

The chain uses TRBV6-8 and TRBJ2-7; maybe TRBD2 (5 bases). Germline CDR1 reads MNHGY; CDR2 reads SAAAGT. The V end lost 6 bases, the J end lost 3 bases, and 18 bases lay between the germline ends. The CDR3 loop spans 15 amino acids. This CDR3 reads CASSRLGEHHYEQYF. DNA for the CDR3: TGTGCCAGCAGCCGTCTGGGAGAGCACCACTACGAGCAGTACTTC.

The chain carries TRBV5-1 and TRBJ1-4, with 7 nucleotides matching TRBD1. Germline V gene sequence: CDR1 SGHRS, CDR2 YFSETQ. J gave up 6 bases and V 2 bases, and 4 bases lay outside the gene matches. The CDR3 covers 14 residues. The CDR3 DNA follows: TGCGCCAGCAGCTTCAGGGGGGCGGATGAAAAACTGTTTTTT. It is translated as CASSFRGADEKLFF.

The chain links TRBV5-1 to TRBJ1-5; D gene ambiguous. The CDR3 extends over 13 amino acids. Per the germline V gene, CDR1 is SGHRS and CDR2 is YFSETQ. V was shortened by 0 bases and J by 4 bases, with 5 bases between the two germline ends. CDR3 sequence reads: CASSLGTNQPQHF. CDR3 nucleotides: TGCGCCAGCAGCTTGGGAACGAATCAGCCCCAGCATTTT.

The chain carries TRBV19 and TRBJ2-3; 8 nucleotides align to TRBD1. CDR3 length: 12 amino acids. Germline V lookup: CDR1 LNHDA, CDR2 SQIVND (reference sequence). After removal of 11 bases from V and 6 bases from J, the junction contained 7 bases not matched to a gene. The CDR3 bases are TGTGCCTCGCAGGGGGCGCGGGATACGCAGTATTTT. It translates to CASQGARDTQYF.

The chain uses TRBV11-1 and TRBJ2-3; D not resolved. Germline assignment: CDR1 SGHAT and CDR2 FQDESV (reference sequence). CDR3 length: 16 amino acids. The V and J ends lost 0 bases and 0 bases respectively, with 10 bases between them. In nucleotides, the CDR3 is TGTGCCAGCAGCTTAGCAGGGTATTCTAGCACAGATACGCAGTATTTT. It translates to CASSLAGYSSTDTQYF.

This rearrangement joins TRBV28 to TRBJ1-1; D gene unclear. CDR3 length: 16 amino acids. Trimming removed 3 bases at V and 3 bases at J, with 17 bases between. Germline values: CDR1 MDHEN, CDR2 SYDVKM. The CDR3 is CASSLIGRAGYTEAFF. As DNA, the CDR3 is TGTGCCAGCAGTTTGATCGGAAGGGCAGGCTACACTGAAGCTTTCTTT. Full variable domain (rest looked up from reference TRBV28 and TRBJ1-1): DVKVTQSSRYLVKRTGEKVFLECVQDMDHENMFWYRQDPGLGLRLIYFSYDVKMKEKGDIPEGYSVSREKKERFSLILESASTNQTSMYLCASSLIGRAGYTEAFFGQGTRLTVV.

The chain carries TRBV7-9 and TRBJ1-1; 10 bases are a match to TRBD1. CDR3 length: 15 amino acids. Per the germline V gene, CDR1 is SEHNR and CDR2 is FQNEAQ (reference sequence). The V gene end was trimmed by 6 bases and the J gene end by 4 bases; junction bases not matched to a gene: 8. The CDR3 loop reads CASSPTGQGSTEAFF. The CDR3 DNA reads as TGTGCCAGCAGTCCCACGGGACAGGGGAGCACTGAAGCTTTCTTT.

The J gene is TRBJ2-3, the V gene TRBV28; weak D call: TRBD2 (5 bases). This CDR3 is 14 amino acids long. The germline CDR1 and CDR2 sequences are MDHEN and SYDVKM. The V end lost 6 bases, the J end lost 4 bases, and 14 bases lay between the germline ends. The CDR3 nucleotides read TGTGCCAGCAGCGTATCGGGGTGGTCAGATACGCAGTATTTT. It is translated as CASSVSGWSDTQYF.

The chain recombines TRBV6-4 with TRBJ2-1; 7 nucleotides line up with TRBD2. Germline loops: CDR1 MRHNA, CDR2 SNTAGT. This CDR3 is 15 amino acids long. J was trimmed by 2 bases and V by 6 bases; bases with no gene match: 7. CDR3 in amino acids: CASRRDSGTYNEQFF. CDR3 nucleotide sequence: TGTGCCAGCAGAAGAGACAGCGGGACCTACAATGAGCAGTTCTTC.

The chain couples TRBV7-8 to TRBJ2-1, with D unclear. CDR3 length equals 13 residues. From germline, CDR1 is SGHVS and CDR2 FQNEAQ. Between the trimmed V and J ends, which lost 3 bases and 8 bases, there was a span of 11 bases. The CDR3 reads CASSLAQIDEQFF. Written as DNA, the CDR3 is TGTGCCAGCAGCTTGGCACAGATCGATGAGCAGTTCTTC.

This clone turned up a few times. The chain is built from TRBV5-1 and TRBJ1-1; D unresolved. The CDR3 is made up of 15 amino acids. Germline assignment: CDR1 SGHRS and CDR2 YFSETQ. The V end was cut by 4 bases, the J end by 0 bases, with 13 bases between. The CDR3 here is CASSLRQIMNTEAFF. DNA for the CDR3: TGCGCCAGCAGCCTCCGACAAATCATGAACACTGAAGCTTTCTTT.

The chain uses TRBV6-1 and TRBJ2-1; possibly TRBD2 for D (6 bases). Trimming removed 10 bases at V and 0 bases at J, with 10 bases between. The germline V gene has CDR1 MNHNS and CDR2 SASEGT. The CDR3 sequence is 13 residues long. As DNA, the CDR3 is TGTGCCACCGGAGGGAGCTCCTACAATGAGCAGTTCTTC. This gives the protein CATGGSSYNEQFF.

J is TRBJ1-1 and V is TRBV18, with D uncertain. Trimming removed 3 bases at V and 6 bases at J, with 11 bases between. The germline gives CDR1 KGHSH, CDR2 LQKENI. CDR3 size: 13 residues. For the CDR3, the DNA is TGTGCCAGCTCACCGTTAAATAGTCCTGAAGCTTTCTTT. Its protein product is CASSPLNSPEAFF.

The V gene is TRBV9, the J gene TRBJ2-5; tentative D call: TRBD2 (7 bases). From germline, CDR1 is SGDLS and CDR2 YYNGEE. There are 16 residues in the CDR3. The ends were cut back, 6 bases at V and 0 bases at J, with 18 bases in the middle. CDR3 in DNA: TGTGCCAGCAACAAAAAAGGGGGGGGACACCAAGAGACCCAGTACTTC. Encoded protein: CASNKKGGGHQETQYF.

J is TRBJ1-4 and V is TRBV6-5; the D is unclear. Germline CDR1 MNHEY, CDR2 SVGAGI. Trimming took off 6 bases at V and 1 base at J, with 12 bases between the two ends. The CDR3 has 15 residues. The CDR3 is CASSRRTVTNEKLFF. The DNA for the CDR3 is TGTGCCAGCAGCCGACGGACGGTAACTAATGAAAAACTGTTTTTT.

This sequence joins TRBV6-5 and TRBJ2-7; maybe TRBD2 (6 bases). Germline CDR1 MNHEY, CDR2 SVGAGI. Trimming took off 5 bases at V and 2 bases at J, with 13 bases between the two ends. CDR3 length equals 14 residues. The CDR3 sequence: CASSVSGGPYEQYF. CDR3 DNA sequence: TGTGCCAGCAGTGTCTCAGGAGGGCCCTACGAGCAGTACTTC.

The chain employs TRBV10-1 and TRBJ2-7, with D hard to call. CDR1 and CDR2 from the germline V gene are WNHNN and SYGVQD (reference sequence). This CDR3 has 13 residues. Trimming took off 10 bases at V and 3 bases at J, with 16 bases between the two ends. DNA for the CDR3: TGCGCCACCCAACGTGGGGTAAACTACGAGCAGTACTTC. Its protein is CATQRGVNYEQYF.

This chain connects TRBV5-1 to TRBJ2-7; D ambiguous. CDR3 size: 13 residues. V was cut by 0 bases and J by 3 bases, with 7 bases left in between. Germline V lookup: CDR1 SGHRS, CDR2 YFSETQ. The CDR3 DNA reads TGCGCCAGCAGCTTGGGCGTAGACTACGAGCAGTACTTC. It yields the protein CASSLGVDYEQYF.

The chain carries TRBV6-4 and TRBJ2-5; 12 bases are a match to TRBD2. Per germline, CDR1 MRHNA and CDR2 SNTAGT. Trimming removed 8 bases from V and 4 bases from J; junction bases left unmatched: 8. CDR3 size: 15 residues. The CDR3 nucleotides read TGTGCCAGCTCAAAACTAGCGGGAGGTTTAGAGACCCAGTACTTC. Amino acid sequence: CASSKLAGGLETQYF.

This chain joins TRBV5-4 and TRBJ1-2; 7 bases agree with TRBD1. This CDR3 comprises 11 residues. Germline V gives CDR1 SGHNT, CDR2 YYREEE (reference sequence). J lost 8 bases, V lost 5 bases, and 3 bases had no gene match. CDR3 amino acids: CASRRDSGYTF. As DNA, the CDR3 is TGTGCCAGCAGGCGGGACAGCGGCTACACCTTC. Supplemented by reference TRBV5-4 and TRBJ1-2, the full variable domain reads ETGVTQSPTHLIKTRGQQVTLRCSSQSGHNTVSWYQQALGQGPQFIFQYYREEENGRGNFPPRFSGLQFPNYSSELNVNALELDDSALYLCASRRDSGYTFGSGTRLTVV.

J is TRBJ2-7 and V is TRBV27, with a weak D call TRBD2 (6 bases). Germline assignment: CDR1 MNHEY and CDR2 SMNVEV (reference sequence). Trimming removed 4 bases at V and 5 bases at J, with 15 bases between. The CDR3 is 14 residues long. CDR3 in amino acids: CASSSGPRGDEQYF. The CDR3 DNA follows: TGTGCCAGCAGTTCTGGGCCCCGCGGGGACGAGCAGTACTTC.